This TCR beta chain was recorded in a study of cytomegalovirus exposure and HLA in healthy donors. Background on the study: The same platform used for the approximately 670 first-cohort repertoires was also used for the 90 to 150 validation repertoires, as a later analysis reported.

The donors were members of the approximately 120-subject validation cohort (separate from the roughly 670-subject first cohort). Turning to this clone: Its matching antigen is unknown.

Generated by immunoSEQ multiplex PCR, the TCRdb table keeps only in-frame clones and is missing some. The sample has approximately 140,000 clones, almost 90% seen once. Germline lookup yields CDR1 MNHNY and CDR2 SVGAGI (reference sequence). The CDR3 length is 14 residues. V was pared by 2 bases and J by 3 bases, with 11 bases between. Study observations and caveats: Specificity of a few CMV-associated chains for CMV antigens was verified in vitro.

The rearrangement joins TRBV6-6 to TRBJ2-7; tentatively, D is TRBD2 (7 bases). The source is a young woman in good health and CMV-seropositive. Material: PBMCs. Here the CDR3 reads CASSYGGGGYEQYF. The CDR3 DNA is TGTGCCAGCAGTTACGGCGGGGGCGGCTACGAGCAGTACTTC.